Shown below are 18 T cell receptor beta chains from a single sample sequenced in a study of early T cells in non-severe SARS-CoV-2 infection. Each CDR3 protein gets one entry after TCRdb re-called the 5' RACE reads with MiXCR. The data contain 110,000 or so distinct CDR3 sequences, 9.5% to 13% of them singletons. Sequences were obtained from whole blood. The receptors shown here come from an adult who was a healthcare worker with PCR-confirmed SARS-CoV-2 infection or an uninfected control (not recorded which).

There are many counts of this clonotype. The V call is TRBV7-6, the J call TRBJ2-1, with TRBD2 identical over 14 bases. CDR1 and CDR2 from the germline V gene are SGHVS and FNYEAQ. Losses at the gene ends were 1 base for V and 8 bases for J; bases not matched to a gene: 7. The CDR3 sequence is 17 residues long. CDR3 sequence reads: CASSLVPGTSGSHEQFF. CDR3 DNA: TGTGCCAGCAGCTTAGTGCCTGGGACTAGCGGGAGCCATGAGCAGTTCTTC.

There are a few counts of this clonotype. The V call is TRBV9, the J call TRBJ2-1; the D is unclear. The CDR3 has 14 amino acids. Looked up from germline, CDR1 is SGDLS and CDR2 is YYNGEE. The V end was cut by 0 bases, the J end by 5 bases, with 9 bases between. The CDR3 DNA is TGTGCCAGCAGCGTAGGGAACGTCCACAATGAGCAGTTCTTC. It codes for CASSVGNVHNEQFF.

This clonotype appeared many times. The chain is built from TRBV5-1 and TRBJ1-5; no reliable D call. This CDR3 contains 15 residues. Trimming shortened V by 4 bases and J by 6 bases, and 17 bases separated the two germline ends. CDR1 is SGHRS, CDR2 YFSETQ, per germline. As DNA, the CDR3 is TGCGCCAGCAGCACGGACGGAGCACACTCTCAGCCCCAGCATTTT. It is translated as CASSTDGAHSQPQHF. The whole variable domain, filled in from reference TRBV5-1 and TRBJ1-5, reads KAGVTQTPRYLIKTRGQQVTLSCSPISGHRSVSWYQQTPGQGLQFLFEYFSETQRNKGNFPGRFSGRQFSNSRSEMNVSTLELGDSALYLCASSTDGAHSQPQHFGDGTRLSIL.

The chain employs TRBV10-1 and TRBJ1-3; D not certain. V was trimmed by 7 bases and J by 2 bases, leaving 9 bases between them. The V gene's germline CDR1 is WNHNN and CDR2 SYGVQD (reference sequence). This CDR3 region has 13 residues. The CDR3 is CASTPSTGNTIYF. CDR3 coding DNA: TGCGCCAGCACCCCATCGACTGGAAACACCATATATTTT.

This clonotype was detected a few times. This chain joins TRBV7-9 and TRBJ2-7; 9 positions agree with TRBD2. The CDR3 runs 15 residues. Germline CDR1 is SEHNR and CDR2 is FQNEAQ (reference sequence). J lost 0 bases, V lost 5 bases, and 5 bases had no gene match. CDR3 bases: TGTGCCAGCAGCCCGAATAGCGGGAGCTCCTACGAGCAGTACTTC. Protein sequence: CASSPNSGSSYEQYF.

The chain is built from TRBV6-1 and TRBJ2-5, with a weak D call TRBD1 (5 bases). From germline, CDR1 is MNHNS and CDR2 SASEGT. CDR3 length: 17 amino acids. V lost 2 bases and J 1 base, leaving 17 bases between the germline ends. CDR3 protein: CASSELRLGQSQETQYF. The DNA of the CDR3 is TGTGCCAGCAGTGAATTGAGGCTGGGGCAGAGCCAAGAGACCCAGTACTTC.

A few counts support this clonotype. The chain carries TRBV7-3 and TRBJ2-3; D might be TRBD1 (6 bases). CDR3 length equals 15 residues. From germline, CDR1 is SGHTA and CDR2 FQGTGA. The V end lost 5 bases, the J end lost 2 bases, and 14 bases lay between the germline ends. The CDR3 DNA follows: TGTGCCAGCAGCCCACATGGGGGCCTCACAGATACGCAGTATTTT. Encoded protein: CASSPHGGLTDTQYF.

This clonotype has at least ten counts. CDR3 sequence reads: CSASGFGGGPDTQYF. The DNA of the CDR3 is TGCAGTGCTAGCGGTTTCGGAGGGGGCCCAGATACGCAGTATTTT. The chain carries TRBV20-1 and TRBJ2-3; D perhaps matches TRBD1 (7 bases). The ends were cut back, 3 bases at V and 4 bases at J, with 17 bases in the middle. The germline CDR1 and CDR2 sequences are DFQATT and SNEGSKA (reference sequence). The CDR3 runs to 15 residues.

This clonotype was seen repeatedly, ten times or more. The rearrangement uses TRBV18 and TRBJ2-1, with 10 bases aligning to TRBD1. After removal of 4 bases from V and 5 bases from J, the junction contained 2 bases not matched to a gene. Germline V gene sequence: CDR1 KGHSH, CDR2 LQKENI. This CDR3 contains 14 residues. The CDR3 DNA follows: TGTGCCAGCTCACGGGACAGGGGACACAATGAGCAGTTCTTC. Its protein product is CASSRDRGHNEQFF.

This clonotype has a count of ten or more. The rearrangement uses TRBV6-5 and TRBJ2-2; D remains ambiguous. Germline assignment: CDR1 MNHEY and CDR2 SVGAGI. CDR3 length equals 14 residues. Trimming took 5 bases from V and 0 from J, leaving 7 bases between them. The CDR3 DNA sequence: TGTGCCAGCAGTCCAAACCCGAACACCGGGGAGCTGTTTTTT. Protein product: CASSPNPNTGELFF.

In this sample, this clonotype turned up many times. The chain recombines TRBV5-1 with TRBJ1-5; 8 bases fit TRBD1. This CDR3 contains 16 residues. J was trimmed by 4 bases and V by 4 bases; bases with no gene match: 10. Germline values: CDR1 SGHRS, CDR2 YFSETQ. Here the CDR3 reads CASSLQGGDSNQPQHF. The DNA of the CDR3 is TGCGCCAGCAGCCTACAGGGGGGCGATTCTAATCAGCCCCAGCATTTT.

This chain joins TRBV5-4 and TRBJ2-3, with 7 nucleotides matching TRBD1. The V and J ends lost 3 bases and 2 bases, in that order; junction bases with no gene match: 3. Germline CDR1 and CDR2: SGHNT and YYREEE (reference sequence). The length of the CDR3 is 14 residues. CDR3 in amino acids: CASSSGQSTDTQYF. The CDR3 DNA follows: TGTGCCAGCAGCTCGGGACAGTCCACAGATACGCAGTATTTT.

The chain couples TRBV5-1 to TRBJ1-1; TRBD1 matches 8 bases. V was pared by 4 bases and J by 1 base, with 3 bases of the junction left unmatched. This CDR3 is built from 14 residues. The germline V gene has CDR1 SGHRS and CDR2 YFSETQ. CDR3 loop: CASSRQGKNTEAFF. In DNA, the CDR3 is TGCGCCAGCAGCCGACAGGGGAAGAACACTGAAGCTTTCTTT.

The chain carries TRBV30 and TRBJ1-2; TRBD1 agrees at 9 bases. Germline CDR1 GTSNPN, CDR2 SVGIG (reference sequence). After removal of 4 bases from V and 6 bases from J, the junction contained 6 bases not matched to a gene. This CDR3 spans 13 amino acids. CDR3 residues: CAWIPQGAHGYTF. CDR3 bases: TGTGCCTGGATCCCACAGGGGGCGCATGGCTACACCTTC.

As regards this clonotype: This clone may be a read error of a much larger clone one base away. The chain employs TRBV7-9 and TRBJ1-1; D gene unclear. With 2 bases removed from V and 1 base from J, the gap between germline ends came to 5 bases. There are 13 residues in the CDR3. The germline V gene encodes CDR1 SEHNR and CDR2 FQNEAQ (reference sequence). The CDR3 loop is CASSLTENTEAFF. CDR3 DNA sequence: TGTGCCAGCAGCTTAACAGAGAACACTGAAGCTTTCTTT.

The rearrangement uses TRBV3-1 and TRBJ1-2, with 9 bases that match TRBD1. The CDR3 has 15 residues. Germline loops: CDR1 LGHDT, CDR2 YNNKEL (reference sequence). Losses at the gene ends were 4 bases for V and 5 bases for J; bases not matched to a gene: 8. CDR3 coding DNA: TGTGCCAGCAGCCCTCTATGGGACAGGGTTTATGGCTACACCTTC. It yields the protein CASSPLWDRVYGYTF. Complete variable domain (other parts from reference TRBV3-1 and TRBJ1-2): DTAVSQTPKYLVTQMGNDKSIKCEQNLGHDTMYWYKQDSKKFLKIMFSYNNKELIINETVPNRFSPKSPDKAHLNLHINSLELGDSAVYFCASSPLWDRVYGYTFGSGTRLTVV.

The chain has TRBV7-9 and TRBJ2-2; no definite D call. Germline V gives CDR1 SEHNR, CDR2 FQNEAQ (reference sequence). The CDR3 consists of 15 residues. V shed 5 bases and J shed 3 bases, with 13 bases lying between them. CDR3 protein: CASSPDGLDTGELFF. CDR3 in DNA: TGTGCCAGCAGCCCCGACGGGCTTGACACCGGGGAGCTGTTTTTT.

The rearrangement links TRBV29-1 to TRBJ1-2, with D unclear. Per germline, CDR1 SQVTM and CDR2 ANQGSEA. The CDR3 is made up of 11 amino acids. V lost 0 bases and J 4 bases, leaving 3 bases between the germline ends. As DNA, the CDR3 is TGCAGCGTTGAAGAGGTCTATGGCTACACCTTC. Its translation is CSVEEVYGYTF. Full variable domain (missing parts from reference TRBV29-1 and TRBJ1-2): SAVISQKPSRDICQRGTSLTIQCQVDSQVTMMFWYRQQPGQSLTLIATANQGSEATYESGFVIDKFPISRPNLTFSTLTVSNMSPEDSSIYLCSVEEVYGYTFGSGTRLTVV.